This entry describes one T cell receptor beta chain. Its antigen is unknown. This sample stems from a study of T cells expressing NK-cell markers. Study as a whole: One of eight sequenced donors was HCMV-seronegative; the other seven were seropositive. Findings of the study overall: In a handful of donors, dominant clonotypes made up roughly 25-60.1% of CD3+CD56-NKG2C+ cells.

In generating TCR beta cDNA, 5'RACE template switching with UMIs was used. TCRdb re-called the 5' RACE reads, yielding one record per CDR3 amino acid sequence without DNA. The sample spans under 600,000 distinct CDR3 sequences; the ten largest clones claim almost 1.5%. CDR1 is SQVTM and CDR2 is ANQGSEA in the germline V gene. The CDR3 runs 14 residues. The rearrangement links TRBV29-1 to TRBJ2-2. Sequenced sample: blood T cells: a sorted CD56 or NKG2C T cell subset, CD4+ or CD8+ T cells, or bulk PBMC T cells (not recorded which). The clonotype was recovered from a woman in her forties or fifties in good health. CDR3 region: CSVSGPTNTGELFF.